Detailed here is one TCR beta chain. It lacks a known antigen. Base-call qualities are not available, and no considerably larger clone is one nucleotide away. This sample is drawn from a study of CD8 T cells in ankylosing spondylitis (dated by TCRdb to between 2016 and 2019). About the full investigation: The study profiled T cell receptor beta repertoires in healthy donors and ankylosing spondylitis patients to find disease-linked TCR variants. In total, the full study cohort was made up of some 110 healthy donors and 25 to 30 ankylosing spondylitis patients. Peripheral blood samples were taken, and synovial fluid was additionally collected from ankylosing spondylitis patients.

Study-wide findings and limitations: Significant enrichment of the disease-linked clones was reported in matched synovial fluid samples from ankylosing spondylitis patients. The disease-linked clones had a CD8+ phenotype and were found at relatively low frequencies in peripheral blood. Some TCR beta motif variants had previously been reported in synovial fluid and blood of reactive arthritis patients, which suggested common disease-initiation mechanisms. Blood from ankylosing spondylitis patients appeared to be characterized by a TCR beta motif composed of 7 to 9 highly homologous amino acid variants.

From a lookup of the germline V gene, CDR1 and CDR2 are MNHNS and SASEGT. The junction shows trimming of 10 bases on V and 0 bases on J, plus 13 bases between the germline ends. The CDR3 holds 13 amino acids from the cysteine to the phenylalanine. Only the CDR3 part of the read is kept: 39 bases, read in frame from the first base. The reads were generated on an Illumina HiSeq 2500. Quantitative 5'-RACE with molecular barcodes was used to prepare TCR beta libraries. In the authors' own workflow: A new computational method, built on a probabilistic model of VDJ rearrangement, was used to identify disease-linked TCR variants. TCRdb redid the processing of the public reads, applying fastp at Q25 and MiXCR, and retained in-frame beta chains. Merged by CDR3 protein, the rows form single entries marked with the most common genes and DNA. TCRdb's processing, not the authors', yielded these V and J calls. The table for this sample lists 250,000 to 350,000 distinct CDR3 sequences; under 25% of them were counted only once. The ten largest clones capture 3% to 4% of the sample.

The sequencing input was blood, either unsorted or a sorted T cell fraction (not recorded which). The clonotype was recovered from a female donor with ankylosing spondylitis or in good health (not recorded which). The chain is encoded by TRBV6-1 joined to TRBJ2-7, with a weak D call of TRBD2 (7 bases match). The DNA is TGTGCCACCAGGGCGGGGGCCTCCTACGAGCAGTACTTC. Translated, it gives CATRAGASYEQYF.